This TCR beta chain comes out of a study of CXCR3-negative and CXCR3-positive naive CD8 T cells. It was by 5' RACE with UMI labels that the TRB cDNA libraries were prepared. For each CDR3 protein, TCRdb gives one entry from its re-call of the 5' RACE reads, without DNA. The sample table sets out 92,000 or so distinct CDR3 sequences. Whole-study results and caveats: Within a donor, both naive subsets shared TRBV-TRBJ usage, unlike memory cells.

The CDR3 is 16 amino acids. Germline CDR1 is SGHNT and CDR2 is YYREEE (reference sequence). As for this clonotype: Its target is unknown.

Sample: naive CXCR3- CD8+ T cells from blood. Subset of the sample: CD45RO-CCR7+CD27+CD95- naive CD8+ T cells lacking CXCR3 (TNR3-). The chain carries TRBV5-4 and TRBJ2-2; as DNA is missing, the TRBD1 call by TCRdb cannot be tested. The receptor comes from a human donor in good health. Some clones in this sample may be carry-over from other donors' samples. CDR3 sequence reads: CASSLPGTDDTGELFF. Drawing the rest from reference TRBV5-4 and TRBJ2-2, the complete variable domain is ETGVTQSPTHLIKTRGQQVTLRCSSQSGHNTVSWYQQALGQGPQFIFQYYREEENGRGNFPPRFSGLQFPNYSSELNVNALELDDSALYLCASSLPGTDDTGELFFGEGSRLTVL.